This T cell receptor beta chain was sequenced in a study of cytomegalovirus exposure and HLA in healthy donors. Study-wide findings and caveats: Reportedly, diagnosis of cytomegalovirus status by the classifier showed high specificity and sensitivity.

Notes on this clone: The antigen remains undetermined.

The ends lost 5 bases at V and 4 bases at J; junction bases unmatched: 13. Germline assignment: CDR1 MDHEN and CDR2 SYDVKM. The CDR3 runs to 16 residues. The PCR employed 60 Vbeta primers together with 13 Jbeta primers. TCRdb keeps only in-frame clones here, not all; method: immunoSEQ multiplex PCR. The table records under 150,000 clones, around three quarters of them present only once. The rearrangement links TRBV28 to TRBJ1-2; 7 bases are a match to TRBD1. The sample taken for sequencing was PBMCs. This clonotype originated in a male donor in good health and CMV-seronegative. The CDR3 loop reads CASSPAYGTASYGYTF. CDR3 nucleotides: TGTGCCAGCAGTCCTGCCTATGGGACAGCTAGCTATGGCTACACCTTC.